Shown below are 10 T cell receptor beta chains from a single sample sequenced in a study of shared clonotypes between healthy human individuals. The method was immunoSEQ multiplex PCR; TCRdb's version includes in-frame clones alone and lacks a portion of them. The sample comprises some 240,000 clones, 65% to 70% of which are singletons, and more than 9.5% rests with the top ten. Sequencing was performed on memory CD4+ T cells sorted from blood. The subset here: CD45RA-negative fraction. The receptors originated from a young man in good health.

A single count supports this clone. The V gene is TRBV18, the J gene TRBJ1-5; D unclear. The germline CDR1 and CDR2 sequences are KGHSH and LQKENI. The length of the CDR3 is 14 residues. The germline V and J ends were trimmed by 2 bases and 7 bases, with 12 bases remaining between them. The CDR3 DNA follows: TGTGCCAGCTCACCAAAGGCTGAGAGACAGCCCCAGCATTTT. Translation gives CASSPKAERQPQHF.

The count of this clone is one. The chain recombines TRBV5-1 with TRBJ1-3, with D unclear. Germline CDR1 SGHRS, CDR2 YFSETQ. The CDR3 contains 13 residues. Deletions cut 4 bases from V and 4 bases from J, with 9 bases between. CDR3 sequence: CASSPTTGNTIYF. The CDR3 DNA sequence: TGCGCCAGCAGCCCCACGACAGGAAACACCATATATTTT.

The sample holds a few counts of this clone. The rearrangement joins TRBV29-1 to TRBJ2-1; D gene ambiguous. Germline CDR1 and CDR2: SQVTM and ANQGSEA. The germline V and J ends were trimmed by 7 bases and 8 bases, with 9 bases remaining between them. The CDR3 totals 10 residues. The chain's CDR3 is CSAKIDEQFF. CDR3 DNA sequence: TGCAGCGCCAAAATAGATGAGCAGTTCTTC.

The chain uses TRBV28 and TRBJ2-1, with D maybe TRBD1 (5 bases). The V gene lost 6 bases and the J gene lost 9 bases, with 21 bases spanning the gap. In germline, CDR1 is MDHEN, CDR2 SYDVKM. The CDR3 spans 15 residues. CDR3 in amino acids: CASRSQGGSSLEQFF. The DNA for the CDR3 is TGTGCCAGCAGATCGCAGGGCGGTAGTAGTCTTGAGCAGTTCTTC.

There are a few counts of this clone. The rearrangement uses TRBV27 and TRBJ2-5, with 8 bases fitting TRBD1. The ends lost 5 bases at V and 6 bases at J; junction bases unmatched: 14. Germline CDR1 reads MNHEY; CDR2 reads SMNVEV (reference sequence). The CDR3 spans 16 residues. The CDR3 sequence: CASSMRWAGGQKTQYF. The CDR3 nucleotides read TGTGCCAGCAGTATGCGGTGGGCAGGGGGCCAGAAGACCCAGTACTTC.

V gene TRBV5-8 combines with J gene TRBJ2-3, with a tentative D call TRBD1 (5 bases). Trimming shortened V by 0 bases and J by 0 bases, and 14 bases separated the two germline ends. Germline V gives CDR1 SGHTS, CDR2 YDEGEE. CDR3 length: 17 residues. CDR3 DNA: TGTGCCAGCAGCTTGGGGAATGTGGACACTAGCACAGATACGCAGTATTTT. Its protein product is CASSLGNVDTSTDTQYF.

J is TRBJ2-1 and V is TRBV18, with 14 bases lining up with TRBD2. Germline V CDR1 and CDR2: KGHSH, LQKENI. CDR3 length equals 22 residues. Trimming cost V 3 bases and J 0 bases; bases outside gene matches: 16. The CDR3 bases are TGTGCCAGCTCACCGGTATTGTCGGGACTAGCGGGAGTAGTTGGCTCCTACAATGAGCAGTTCTTC. Translated, it gives CASSPVLSGLAGVVGSYNEQFF.

V usage is TRBV5-1 and J usage is TRBJ2-7, with TRBD1 identical over 8 bases. The germline gives CDR1 SGHRS, CDR2 YFSETQ. The CDR3 is made up of 16 amino acids. V lost 4 bases to trimming and J lost 7 bases; unmatched junction nucleotides: 16. The CDR3 DNA reads TGCGCCAGCAGCACCGTTGTCGGGACAGGAAATAGGGAGCAGTACTTC. The encoded protein is CASSTVVGTGNREQYF.

The count of this clone is one. The V and J genes are TRBV7-9 and TRBJ2-1, with 9 bases that match TRBD2. CDR3 length: 15 residues. Trimming took 2 bases from V and 5 from J; bases not matched to a gene: 4. CDR1 SEHNR and CDR2 FQNEAQ come from the germline V gene (reference sequence). CDR3 sequence: CASSLLAGVHNEQFF. The CDR3 DNA reads TGTGCCAGCAGCTTATTAGCGGGAGTTCACAATGAGCAGTTCTTC.

This clone showed up many times. The rearrangement uses TRBV10-2 and TRBJ2-1, with 9 nucleotides matching TRBD2. J lost 3 bases, V lost 3 bases, and 9 bases had no gene match. Germline lookup yields CDR1 WSHSY and CDR2 SAAADI. The CDR3 totals 17 residues. Here the CDR3 reads CASSETLAGLNYNEQFF. The CDR3 bases are TGCGCCAGCAGTGAAACTCTAGCGGGGCTAAACTACAATGAGCAGTTCTTC.